Below, one T cell receptor beta chain is given with its context. J was trimmed by 1 base and V by 4 bases; bases with no gene match: 9. This CDR3 contains 16 residues. CDR1 and CDR2 (germline): SGHRS, YFSETQ. Measured with immunoSEQ multiplex PCR; TCRdb has only the in-frame clones, and not every one. The sample holds some 200,000 clones, around nine tenths seen once. This specimen belongs to a study of blood T cell repertoires in COVID-19. Sequencing was performed on peripheral blood. The chain links TRBV5-1 to TRBJ2-3; TRBD2 matches 7 bases. The sequence was obtained from a man aged 55-75 years with active or convalescent COVID-19. The CDR3 nucleotides read TGCGCCAGCAGCCTAAGACTAGCTGGTGGCACAGATACGCAGTATTTT. Translation gives CASSLRLAGGTDTQYF. Variable domain in full (rest from reference TRBV5-1 and TRBJ2-3): KAGVTQTPRYLIKTRGQQVTLSCSPISGHRSVSWYQQTPGQGLQFLFEYFSETQRNKGNFPGRFSGRQFSNSRSEMNVSTLELGDSALYLCASSLRLAGGTDTQYFGPGTRLTVL.